A selection of T cell receptor beta chains follows, all from one sample in a study of blood T cell repertoires in COVID-19. Clones were sequenced by immunoSEQ multiplex PCR, and TCRdb holds only the in-frame ones, with some missing. The sample holds 20,000 to 30,000 clones; 87% are singletons and the top ten take over 25%. Sequenced sample: peripheral blood. Source of these receptors: a human donor with active COVID-19. The donor label of this sample is uncertain. Both conserved end residues are part of each CDR3. A D gene is named only where the DNA matches it firmly. Clone size is shown for a subset of rows, as once, few, many or a class of expanded clone.

j_gene	d_gene	v_gene	abundance	CDR3aa	CDR3nt
TRBJ2-3	NA	TRBV27	NA	CASRDTSTDTQYF	TGTGCCAGCCGGGACACCAGCACAGATACGCAGTATTTT
TRBJ2-5	TRBD2	TRBV11-1	NA	CASSLLAAGGETQYF	TGTGCCAGCAGCTTACTAGCGGCCGGCGGGGAGACCCAGTACTTC
TRBJ2-3	TRBD2	TRBV7-9	NA	CASSLNLAGKSTDTQYF	TGTGCCAGCAGCTTGAACCTAGCGGGGAAAAGCACAGATACGCAGTATTTT
TRBJ2-5	NA	TRBV3-1/TRBV3-2	NA	CASSPEALAQETQYF	TGTGCCAGCAGTCCCGAAGCGCTGGCTCAAGAGACCCAGTACTTC
TRBJ2-2	NA	TRBV9	once	CASSVANRATGELFF	TGTGCCAGCAGCGTAGCGAACAGGGCCACCGGGGAGCTGTTTTTT
TRBJ1-5	NA	TRBV28	once	CASCPGGQPQHF	TGTGCCTCATGCCCGGGGGGCCAGCCCCAGCATTTT
TRBJ2-5	TRBD2	TRBV18	NA	CASSPGLAGDETQYF	TGTGCCAGCTCACCCGGACTAGCGGGGGATGAGACCCAGTACTTC
TRBJ1-1	NA	TRBV9	NA	CASSVAPGYSNTEAFF	TGTGCCAGCAGCGTAGCTCCCGGGTACTCGAACACTGAAGCTTTCTTT
TRBJ2-7	NA	TRBV10-3	few	CAISEAGVAYEQYF	TGTGCCATCAGTGAGGCAGGGGTGGCCTACGAGCAGTACTTC
TRBJ1-1	NA	TRBV12-3/TRBV12-4	NA	CASSWRNTEAFF	TGTGCCAGCAGTTGGAGGAACACTGAAGCTTTCTTT
TRBJ2-2	NA	TRBV4-2	NA	CASSQDSPDTGELFF	TGTGCCAGCAGCCAAGATAGTCCGGACACCGGGGAGCTGTTTTTT
TRBJ2-5	NA	TRBV29-1	NA	CSVEPEKKETQYF	TGCAGCGTTGAACCCGAGAAAAAAGAGACCCAGTACTTC
TRBJ2-6	NA	TRBV19	NA	CASRDDRSRAGANVLTF	TGTGCCAGTAGGGACGATCGCTCGAGGGCTGGGGCCAACGTCCTGACTTTC
TRBJ2-2	TRBD1	TRBV7-8	NA	CASSLSGGATGELFF	TGTGCCAGCAGCTTATCAGGGGGTGCCACCGGGGAGCTGTTTTTT
TRBJ1-1	NA	TRBV10-2	NA	CASSEFRDRGTEAFF	TGCGCCAGCAGTGAGTTCAGGGATAGGGGAACTGAAGCTTTCTTT
TRBJ1-1	TRBD1	TRBV6-4	NA	CASRAGTGGFEAFF	TGTGCCAGCAGGGCCGGGACAGGGGGCTTTGAAGCTTTCTTT
TRBJ2-1	NA	TRBV29-1	NA	CSVIRNEQFF	TGCAGCGTGATTAGAAATGAGCAGTTCTTC